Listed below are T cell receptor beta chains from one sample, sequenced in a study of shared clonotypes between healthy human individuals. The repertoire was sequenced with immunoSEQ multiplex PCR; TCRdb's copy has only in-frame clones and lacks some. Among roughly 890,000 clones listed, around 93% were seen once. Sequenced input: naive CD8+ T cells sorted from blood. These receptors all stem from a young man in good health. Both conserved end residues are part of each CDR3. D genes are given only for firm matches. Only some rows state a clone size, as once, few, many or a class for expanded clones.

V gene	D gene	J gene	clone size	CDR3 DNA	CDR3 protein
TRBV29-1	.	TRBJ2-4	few	TGCAGCGCCCGGACGGGTGTTGGGGACATTCAGTACTTC	CSARTGVGDIQYF
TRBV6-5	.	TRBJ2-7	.	TGTGCCAGCAGTTACTCCGGACTACCAGGGGACGAGCAGTACTTC	CASSYSGLPGDEQYF
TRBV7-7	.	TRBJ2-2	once	TGTGCCAGCAGTGAGTCGGGCACCGGGGAGCTGTTTTTT	CASSESGTGELFF
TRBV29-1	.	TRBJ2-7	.	TGCAGCGTTGAGACGGAGGGGAATTTGGCCTTAGAATACGAGCAGTACTTC	CSVETEGNLALEYEQYF
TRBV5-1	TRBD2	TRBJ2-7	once	TGCGCCAGCGCAACAGGGACTAGCTTAGACTCCTACGAGCAGTACTTC	CASATGTSLDSYEQYF
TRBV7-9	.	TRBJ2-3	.	TGTGCCAGCAGCCTAAGCACAGATACGCAGTATTTT	CASSLSTDTQYF
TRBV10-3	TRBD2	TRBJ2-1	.	TGTGCCATCAGTGAGACATCACTAGCGGGGACTTACAATGAGCAGTTCTTC	CAISETSLAGTYNEQFF
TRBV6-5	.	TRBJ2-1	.	TGTGCCAGCAGCCAACTGACTACCTACAATGAGCAGTTCTTC	CASSQLTTYNEQFF
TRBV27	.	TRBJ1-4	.	TGTGCCACCGCGAGGGGGGGGCCGGGTGAAAAACTGTTTTTT	CATARGGPGEKLFF
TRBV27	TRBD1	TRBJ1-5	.	TGTGCCAGCAGCAGTATAGGGGGCGATCAGCCCCAGCATTTT	CASSSIGGDQPQHF
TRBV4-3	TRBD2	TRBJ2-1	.	TGCGCCAGCAGCCCTCCCAGCGGGAGGATTTACAATGAGCAGTTCTTC	CASSPPSGRIYNEQFF
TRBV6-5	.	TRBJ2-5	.	TGTGCCAGCAGTTACCCGTTACAGTACTTC	CASSYPLQYF
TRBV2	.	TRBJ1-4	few	TGTGCCAGCAGTGGGAGAAAACTGTTTTTT	CASSGRKLFF
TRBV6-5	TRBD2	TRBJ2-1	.	TGTGCCAGCAGTGGACTAGCCTCCTACAATGAGCAGTTCTTC	CASSGLASYNEQFF
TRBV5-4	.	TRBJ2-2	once	TGTGCCAGCAAGCTTTGGGGGTCGAACACCGGGGAGCTGTTTTTT	CASKLWGSNTGELFF
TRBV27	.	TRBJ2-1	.	TGTGCCAGCAGTTTAACGGGACTGACCAATGAGCAGTTCTTC	CASSLTGLTNEQFF
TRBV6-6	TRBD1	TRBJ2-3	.	TGTGCCAGCAGTTCAGGAACAGGGGGCGTTGCAGATACGCAGTATTTT	CASSSGTGGVADTQYF
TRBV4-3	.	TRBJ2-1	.	TGCGCCAGCAGCCAAGATAACTACAATGAGCAGTTCTTC	CASSQDNYNEQFF
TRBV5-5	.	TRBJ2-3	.	TGTGCCAGCAGCTTGGACGGTCCTAGCACAGATACGCAGTATTTT	CASSLDGPSTDTQYF
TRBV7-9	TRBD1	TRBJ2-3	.	TGTGCCAGCAGCAGACCCGGGACAGGGGGCACAGATACGCAGTATTTT	CASSRPGTGGTDTQYF
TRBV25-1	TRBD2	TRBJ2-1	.	TGTGCCAGCAGCGACTCTAGCGGAGCGGTGTACAATGAGCAGTTCTTC	CASSDSSGAVYNEQFF
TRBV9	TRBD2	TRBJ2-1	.	TGTGCCAGCAGCTCCGGGACTAGCGGGAGGATCTCCTACAATGAGCAGTTCTTC	CASSSGTSGRISYNEQFF
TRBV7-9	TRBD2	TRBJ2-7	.	TGTGCCAGCCGCCGGGGCGGGACTATTGAGCAGTACTTC	CASRRGGTIEQYF
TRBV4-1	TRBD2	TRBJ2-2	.	TGCGCCAGCAGCCAAGGACTAGCGGGAGGGCCAAGCACCGGGGAGCTGTTTTTT	CASSQGLAGGPSTGELFF
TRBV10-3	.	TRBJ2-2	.	TGTGCCATCAGTGATTACTTAAGACAAGCCGGGGAGCTGTTTTTT	CAISDYLRQAGELFF
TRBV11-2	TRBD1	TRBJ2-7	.	TGTGCCAGCAGCTTAGAGGTGGGGACAGGGTTGTACGAGCAGTACTTC	CASSLEVGTGLYEQYF
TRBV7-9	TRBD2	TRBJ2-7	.	TGTGCCAGCAGCTTAATGTCTAGCGGGAGGGTTTACGAGCAGTACTTC	CASSLMSSGRVYEQYF
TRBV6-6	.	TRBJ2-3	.	TGTGCCAGCAGTACCCAGACCACAGATACGCAGTATTTT	CASSTQTTDTQYF
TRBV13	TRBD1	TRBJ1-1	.	TGTGCCAGCAGCTCAGGAGAGTCACAGGGGACGGAGTGGTTGGCTTTCTTT	CASSSGESQGTEWLAFF
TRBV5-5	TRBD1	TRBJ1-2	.	TGTGCCAGCAGCTTGAATACAATGACAGGGAAGAACTATGGCTACACCTTC	CASSLNTMTGKNYGYTF
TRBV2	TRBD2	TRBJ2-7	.	TGTGCCAGCTCTGTGTCTAGCGGGACCTACGAGCAGTACTTC	CASSVSSGTYEQYF
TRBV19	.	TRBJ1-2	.	TGTGCCAGTTCCGTGTTGCCCAACTATGGCTACACCTTC	CASSVLPNYGYTF
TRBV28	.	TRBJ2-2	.	TGTGCCAGCAGTTTAGGGCGAGACACCGGGGAGCTGTTTTTT	CASSLGRDTGELFF
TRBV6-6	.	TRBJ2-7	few	TGTGCCAGCAGTGCGGGTTTGGACGAGCAGTACTTC	CASSAGLDEQYF
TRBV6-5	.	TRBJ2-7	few	TGTGCCAGCAGTTACTCCAGGACCCTGCTGTACTTC	CASSYSRTLLYF
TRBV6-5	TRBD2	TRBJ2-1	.	TGTGCCAGCAGTTTTTCGACTAGCGGGAGTGGAGAGCAGTTCTTC	CASSFSTSGSGEQFF
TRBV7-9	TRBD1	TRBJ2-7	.	TGTGCCAGCAGCCTCGGACAGGTCAGCTCCTACGAGCAGTACTTC	CASSLGQVSSYEQYF
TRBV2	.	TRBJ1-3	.	TGTGCCAGTCAGGACGGAAACTCTGGAAACACCATATATTTT	CASQDGNSGNTIYF
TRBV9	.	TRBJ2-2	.	TGTGCCAGCAGCGACAGGGACCGCACCGGGGAGCTGTTTTTT	CASSDRDRTGELFF
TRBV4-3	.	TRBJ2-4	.	TGCGCCAGCAGCCAAGATAGGTGGGCCAAAAACATTCAGTACTTC	CASSQDRWAKNIQYF
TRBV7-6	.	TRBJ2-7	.	TGTGCCAGCAGCTTAGGGACGGGCGGTAGCGGCTACGAGCAGTACTTC	CASSLGTGGSGYEQYF
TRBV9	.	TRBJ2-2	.	TGTGCCAGCAGCCCAATCGCGGGTGGCCCCGGGGAGCTGTTTTTT	CASSPIAGGPGELFF
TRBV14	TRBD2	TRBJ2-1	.	TGTGCCAGCAGCCAAAAAGCGGGAGTTAGGGCTTGGGGTGAGCAGTTCTTC	CASSQKAGVRAWGEQFF
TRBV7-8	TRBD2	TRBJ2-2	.	TGTGCCAGCATAGGAATGAGCGGGGTTCAGGACACCGGGGAGCTGTTTTTT	CASIGMSGVQDTGELFF
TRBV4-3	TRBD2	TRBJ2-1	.	TGCGCCAGCAGCCAACTGACTAGCGGGAGTCTGTTACTAAATGAGCAGTTCTTC	CASSQLTSGSLLLNEQFF
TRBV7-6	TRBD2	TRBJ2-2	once	TGTGCCAGCAGCCCACTAGCGGGAGTCCCCCGCGGGGAGCTGTTTTTT	CASSPLAGVPRGELFF
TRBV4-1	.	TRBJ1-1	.	TGCGCCAGCAGCCAAGTGCAGGTCTTAGAGAGAGCTTTCTTT	CASSQVQVLERAFF
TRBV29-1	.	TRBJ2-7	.	TGCAGCGTTAAGATAGTTAATCCAGAAGCTAGGTCCTACGAGCAGTACTTC	CSVKIVNPEARSYEQYF
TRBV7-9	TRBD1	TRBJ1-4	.	TGTGCCAGCAGCTTGGGGACAGGGGCTGAAAAACTGTTTTTT	CASSLGTGAEKLFF